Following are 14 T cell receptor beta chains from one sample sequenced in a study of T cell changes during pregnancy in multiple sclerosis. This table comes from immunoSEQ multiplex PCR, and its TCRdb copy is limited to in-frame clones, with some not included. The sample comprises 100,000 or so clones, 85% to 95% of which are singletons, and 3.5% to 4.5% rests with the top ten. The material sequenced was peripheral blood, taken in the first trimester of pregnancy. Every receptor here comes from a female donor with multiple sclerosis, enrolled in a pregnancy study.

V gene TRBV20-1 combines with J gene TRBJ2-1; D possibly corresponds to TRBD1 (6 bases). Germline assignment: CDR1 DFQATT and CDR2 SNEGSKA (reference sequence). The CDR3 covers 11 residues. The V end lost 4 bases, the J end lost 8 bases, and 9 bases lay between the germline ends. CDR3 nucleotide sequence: TGCAGTGCTACGGCAGGGGATGAGCAGTTCTTC. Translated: CSATAGDEQFF.

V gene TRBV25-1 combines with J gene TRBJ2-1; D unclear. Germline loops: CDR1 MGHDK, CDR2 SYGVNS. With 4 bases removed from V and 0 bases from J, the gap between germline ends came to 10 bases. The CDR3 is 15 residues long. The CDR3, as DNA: TGTGCCAGCAGTGGGGCCGAACGCTCCTACAATGAGCAGTTCTTC. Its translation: CASSGAERSYNEQFF.

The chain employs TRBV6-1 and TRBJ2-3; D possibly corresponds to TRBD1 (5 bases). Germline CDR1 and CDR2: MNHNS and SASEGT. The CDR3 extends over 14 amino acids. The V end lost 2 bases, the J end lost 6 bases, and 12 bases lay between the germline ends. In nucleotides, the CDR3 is TGTGCCAGCAGTGAAAATGCAGGGTGGGATACGCAGTATTTT. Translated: CASSENAGWDTQYF.

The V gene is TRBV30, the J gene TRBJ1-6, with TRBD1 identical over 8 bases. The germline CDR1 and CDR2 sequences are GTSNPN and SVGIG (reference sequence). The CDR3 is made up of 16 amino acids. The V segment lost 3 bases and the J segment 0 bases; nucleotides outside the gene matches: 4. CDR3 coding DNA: TGTGCCTGGAGCCACAGGGGGAGCTCCTATAATTCACCCCTCCACTTT. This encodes CAWSHRGSSYNSPLHF. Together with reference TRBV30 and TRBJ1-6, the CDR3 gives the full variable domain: SQTIHQWPATLVQPVGSPLSLECTVEGTSNPNLYWYRQAAGRGLQLLFYSVGIGQISSEVPQNLSASRPQDRQFILSSKKLLLSDSGFYLCAWSHRGSSYNSPLHFGNGTRLTVT.

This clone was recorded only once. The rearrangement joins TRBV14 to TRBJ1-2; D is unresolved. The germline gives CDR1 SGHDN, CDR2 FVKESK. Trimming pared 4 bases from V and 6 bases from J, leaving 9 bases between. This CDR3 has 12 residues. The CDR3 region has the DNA TGTGCCAGCAGCCCCGTCGGGGATGGCTACACCTTC. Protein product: CASSPVGDGYTF.

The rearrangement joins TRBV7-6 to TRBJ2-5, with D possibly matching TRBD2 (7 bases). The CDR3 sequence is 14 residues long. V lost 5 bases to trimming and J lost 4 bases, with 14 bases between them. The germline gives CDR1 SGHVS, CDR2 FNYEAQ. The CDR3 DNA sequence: TGTGCCAGCAGCCGCTCGGGGGGCCCAGAGACCCAGTACTTC. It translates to CASSRSGGPETQYF.

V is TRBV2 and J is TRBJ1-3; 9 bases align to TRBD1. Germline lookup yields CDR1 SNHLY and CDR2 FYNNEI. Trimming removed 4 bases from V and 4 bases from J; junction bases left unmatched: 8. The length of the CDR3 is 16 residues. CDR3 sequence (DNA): TGTGCCAGCAGTGGTCGACAGGGGGTATCCGGAAACACCATATATTTT. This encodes CASSGRQGVSGNTIYF.

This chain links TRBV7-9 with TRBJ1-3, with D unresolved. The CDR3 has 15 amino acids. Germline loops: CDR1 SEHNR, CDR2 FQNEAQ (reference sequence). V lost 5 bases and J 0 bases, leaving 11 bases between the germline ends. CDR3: CASSGRNSSGNTIYF. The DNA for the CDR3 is TGTGCCAGCAGCGGTCGGAACAGCTCTGGAAACACCATATATTTT.

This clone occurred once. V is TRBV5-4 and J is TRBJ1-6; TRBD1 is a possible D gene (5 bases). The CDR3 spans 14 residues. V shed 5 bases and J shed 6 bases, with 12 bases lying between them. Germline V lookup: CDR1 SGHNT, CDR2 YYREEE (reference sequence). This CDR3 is CASRRGGVNSPLHF. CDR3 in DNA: TGTGCCAGCAGGCGGGGCGGGGTTAATTCACCCCTCCACTTT.

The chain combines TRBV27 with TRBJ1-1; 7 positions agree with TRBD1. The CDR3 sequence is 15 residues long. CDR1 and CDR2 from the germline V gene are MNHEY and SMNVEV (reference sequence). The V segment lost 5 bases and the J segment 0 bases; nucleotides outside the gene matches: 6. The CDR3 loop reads CASSIRQGMNTEAFF. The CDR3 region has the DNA TGTGCCAGCAGTATACGACAGGGAATGAACACTGAAGCTTTCTTT.

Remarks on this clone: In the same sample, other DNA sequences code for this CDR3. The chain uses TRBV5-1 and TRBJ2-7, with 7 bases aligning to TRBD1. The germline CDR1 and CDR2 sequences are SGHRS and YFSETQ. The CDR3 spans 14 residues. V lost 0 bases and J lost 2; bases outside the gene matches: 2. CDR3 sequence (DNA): TGCGCCAGCAGCTTGGGGACAGGACCCTACGAGCAGTACTTC. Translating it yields CASSLGTGPYEQYF.

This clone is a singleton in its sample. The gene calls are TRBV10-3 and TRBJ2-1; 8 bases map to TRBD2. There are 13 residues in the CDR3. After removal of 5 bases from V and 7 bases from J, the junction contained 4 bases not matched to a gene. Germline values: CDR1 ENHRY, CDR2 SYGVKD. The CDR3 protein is CAISRGGQNEQFF. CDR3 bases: TGTGCCATCAGTCGGGGGGGGCAAAATGAGCAGTTCTTC.

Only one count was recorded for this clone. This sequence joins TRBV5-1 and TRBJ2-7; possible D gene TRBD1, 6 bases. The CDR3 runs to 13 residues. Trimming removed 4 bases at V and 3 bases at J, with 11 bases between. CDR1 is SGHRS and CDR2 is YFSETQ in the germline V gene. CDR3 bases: TGCGCCAGCAGCCCCCCGGACAGCTACGAGCAGTACTTC. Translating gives CASSPPDSYEQYF.

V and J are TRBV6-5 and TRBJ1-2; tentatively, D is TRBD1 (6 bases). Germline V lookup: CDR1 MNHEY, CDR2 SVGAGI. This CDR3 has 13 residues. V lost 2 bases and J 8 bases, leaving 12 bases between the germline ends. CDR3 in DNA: TGTGCCAGCAGTTACACAGGGAAAGAGGGCTACACCTTC. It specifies CASSYTGKEGYTF.